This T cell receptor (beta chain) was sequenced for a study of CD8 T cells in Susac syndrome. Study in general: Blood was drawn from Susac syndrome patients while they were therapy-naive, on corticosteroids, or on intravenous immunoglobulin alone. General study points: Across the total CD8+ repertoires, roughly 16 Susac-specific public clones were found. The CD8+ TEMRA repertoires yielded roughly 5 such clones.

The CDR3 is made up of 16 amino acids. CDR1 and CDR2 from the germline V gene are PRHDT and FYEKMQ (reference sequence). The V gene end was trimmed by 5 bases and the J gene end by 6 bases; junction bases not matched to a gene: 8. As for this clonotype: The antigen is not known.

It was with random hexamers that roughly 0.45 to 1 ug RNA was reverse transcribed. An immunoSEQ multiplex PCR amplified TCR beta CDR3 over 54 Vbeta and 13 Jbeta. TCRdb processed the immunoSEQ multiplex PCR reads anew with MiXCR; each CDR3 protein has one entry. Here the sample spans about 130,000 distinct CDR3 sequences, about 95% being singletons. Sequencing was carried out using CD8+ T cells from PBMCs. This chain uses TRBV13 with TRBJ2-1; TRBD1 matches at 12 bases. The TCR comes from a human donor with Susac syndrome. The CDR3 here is CASSLRDRGLVNEQFF. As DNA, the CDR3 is TGTGCCAGCAGCCTACGGGACAGGGGGCTTGTCAATGAGCAGTTCTTC. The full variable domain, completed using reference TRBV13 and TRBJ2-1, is AAGVIQSPRHLIKEKRETATLKCYPIPRHDTVYWYQQGPGQDPQFLISFYEKMQSDKGSIPDRFSAQQFSDYHSELNMSSLELGDSALYFCASSLRDRGLVNEQFFGPGTRLTVL.